The next 20 T cell receptor beta chains were all read from a single sample in a study of cytomegalovirus exposure and HLA in healthy donors. The repertoire was sequenced with immunoSEQ multiplex PCR; TCRdb's copy has only in-frame clones and lacks some. The table lists about 160,000 clones, about 96% of them singletons. Input material: PBMCs. These receptors were obtained from a woman between 18 and 29 years old in good health and CMV-seronegative.

The chain employs TRBV7-2 and TRBJ1-2; tentative D call: TRBD1 (6 bases). The CDR3 runs 15 residues. V was cut by 1 base and J by 2 bases, with 11 bases left in between. Per germline, CDR1 SGHTA and CDR2 FQGNSA. Written as DNA, the CDR3 is TGTGCCAGCAGCTTAGTAACAGGGACAAACTATGGCTACACCTTC. The encoded protein is CASSLVTGTNYGYTF.

V usage is TRBV7-9 and J usage is TRBJ2-2, with D maybe TRBD1 (6 bases). Trimming shortened V by 2 bases and J by 4 bases, and 14 bases separated the two germline ends. The length of the CDR3 is 16 residues. Germline V lookup: CDR1 SEHNR, CDR2 FQNEAQ (reference sequence). This CDR3 is CASSLLSLGGTGELFF. CDR3 coding DNA: TGTGCCAGCAGCTTACTTTCCCTAGGGGGCACCGGGGAGCTGTTTTTT.

The chain links TRBV11-2 to TRBJ1-1; no reliable D call. V was cut by 3 bases and J by 5 bases, with 7 bases left in between. CDR1 is SGHAT, CDR2 FQNNGV, per germline. The CDR3 runs to 12 residues. The CDR3 is CASSFVGTEAFF. The CDR3 coding sequence is TGTGCCAGCAGCTTCGTCGGGACTGAAGCTTTCTTT.

The chain carries TRBV7-2 and TRBJ2-3; 8 nucleotides agree with TRBD2. This CDR3 contains 16 residues. V dropped 5 bases and J dropped 3; count of bases not matched to a gene: 10. Germline CDR1 reads SGHTA; CDR2 reads FQGNSA. This CDR3 is CASSPIGGAGTDTQYF. CDR3 DNA: TGTGCCAGCAGCCCCATCGGGGGGGCCGGGACAGATACGCAGTATTTT.

The gene calls are TRBV11-2 and TRBJ2-4; 11 bases are shared with TRBD1. This CDR3 is 14 amino acids long. CDR1 is SGHAT and CDR2 is FQNNGV in the germline V gene. Trimming took 4 bases from V and 8 from J; bases not matched to a gene: 4. The CDR3 here is CASSSRDRGDIQYF. In DNA, the CDR3 is TGTGCCAGCAGCTCACGGGACAGGGGGGACATTCAGTACTTC.

The chain carries TRBV7-2 and TRBJ2-7; perhaps TRBD1 as D (6 bases). V lost 1 base, J lost 2 bases, and 15 bases lay in between. The CDR3 totals 16 residues. The germline CDR1 and CDR2 sequences are SGHTA and FQGNSA. CDR3 sequence reads: CASSLGTGRVAYEQYF. The CDR3 DNA sequence: TGTGCCAGCAGCTTAGGTACAGGGAGAGTAGCCTACGAGCAGTACTTC.

The rearrangement joins TRBV11-2 to TRBJ2-7; 13 bases match TRBD2. The germline V gene has CDR1 SGHAT and CDR2 FQNNGV. The CDR3 has 15 residues. V dropped 6 bases and J dropped 3; count of bases not matched to a gene: 5. CDR3 residues: CASSFTSGGGYEQYF. The CDR3 nucleotides are TGTGCCAGCAGTTTTACTAGCGGGGGGGGCTACGAGCAGTACTTC.

This chain uses TRBV19 with TRBJ1-1, with a weak D call TRBD1 (5 bases). Trimming took off 1 base at V and 4 bases at J, with 10 bases between the two ends. This CDR3 has 14 amino acids. Germline assignment: CDR1 LNHDA and CDR2 SQIVND (reference sequence). CDR3 sequence: CASSIVGGSTEAFF. As DNA, the CDR3 is TGTGCCAGTAGTATAGTGGGGGGAAGCACTGAAGCTTTCTTT. Full variable domain (outside the CDR3, taken from reference TRBV19 and TRBJ1-1): DGGITQSPKYLFRKEGQNVTLSCEQNLNHDAMYWYRQDPGQGLRLIYYSQIVNDFQKGDIAEGYSVSREKKESFPLTVTSAQKNPTAFYLCASSIVGGSTEAFFGQGTRLTVV.

DNA for the CDR3: TGCGCCAGCAGCCCTAGGACAGGGTTGAACACTGAAGCTTTCTTT. Translation gives CASSPRTGLNTEAFF. The chain joins TRBV5-1 to TRBJ1-1; 8 bases align to TRBD1. J was trimmed by 0 bases and V by 4 bases; bases with no gene match: 5. The CDR3 length is 15 residues. Germline V CDR1 and CDR2: SGHRS, YFSETQ. Full variable domain (remainder filled in from reference TRBV5-1 and TRBJ1-1): KAGVTQTPRYLIKTRGQQVTLSCSPISGHRSVSWYQQTPGQGLQFLFEYFSETQRNKGNFPGRFSGRQFSNSRSEMNVSTLELGDSALYLCASSPRTGLNTEAFFGQGTRLTVV.

The V gene is TRBV5-1, the J gene TRBJ1-4; 7 bases fit TRBD1. The ends lost 2 bases at V and 8 bases at J; junction bases unmatched: 18. Germline lookup yields CDR1 SGHRS and CDR2 YFSETQ. The CDR3 extends over 18 amino acids. The CDR3 region has the DNA TGCGCCAGCAGCTTAGGCACATACTCGCAGGGGGGCGGAGAAAAACTGTTTTTT. It encodes CASSLGTYSQGGGEKLFF.

The rearrangement links TRBV9 to TRBJ2-3, with D unresolved. In germline, CDR1 is SGDLS, CDR2 YYNGEE. Trimming took 1 base from V and 4 from J, leaving 4 bases between them. This CDR3 spans 12 amino acids. This CDR3 is CASSVTADTQYF. The CDR3 DNA reads TGTGCCAGCAGCGTAACAGCAGATACGCAGTATTTT.

The chain combines TRBV7-2 with TRBJ2-5; 12 bases line up with TRBD2. The J segment lost 2 bases and the V segment lost 1 base, leaving 8 bases of the junction unmatched. The germline gives CDR1 SGHTA, CDR2 FQGNSA. The CDR3 has 18 amino acids. The CDR3, as DNA: TGTGCCAGCAGCTTAGTACTAGCGGGGGGTGGAGAACAAGAGACCCAGTACTTC. As protein: CASSLVLAGGGEQETQYF.

The rearrangement links TRBV29-1 to TRBJ1-1; no reliable D call. The CDR3 runs 13 residues. Trimming shortened V by 4 bases and J by 5 bases, and 14 bases separated the two germline ends. The germline V gene encodes CDR1 SQVTM and CDR2 ANQGSEA. The chain's CDR3 is CSVVWQEWTEAFF. In nucleotides, the CDR3 is TGCAGCGTTGTCTGGCAGGAATGGACTGAAGCTTTCTTT.

The rearrangement links TRBV19 to TRBJ2-1, with TRBD2 matching over 15 bases. Germline trimming cut 5 bases from V and 4 bases from J; bases unmatched to any gene: 6. The CDR3 totals 17 residues. Germline CDR1 reads LNHDA; CDR2 reads SQIVND (reference sequence). The CDR3 sequence is CASSGTSGGRTYNEQFF. The CDR3 DNA follows: TGTGCCAGTAGTGGGACTAGCGGGGGGAGAACGTACAATGAGCAGTTCTTC.

The genes are TRBV25-1 and TRBJ2-1, with a possible D match to TRBD1 (7 bases). Germline CDR1 reads MGHDK; CDR2 reads SYGVNS. The CDR3 is made up of 13 amino acids. Between the trimmed V and J ends, which lost 7 bases and 9 bases, there was a span of 16 bases. This chain's CDR3 is CASTLQGGSEQFF. The CDR3, as DNA: TGTGCCAGCACTTTGCAGGGGGGATCTGAGCAGTTCTTC.

This clone was counted a single time. The chain is built from TRBV9 and TRBJ1-2, with 9 nucleotides matching TRBD1. Losses at the gene ends were 3 bases for V and 7 bases for J; bases not matched to a gene: 4. Looked up from germline, CDR1 is SGDLS and CDR2 is YYNGEE. This CDR3 contains 13 residues. CDR3 protein: CASSAQGASGYTF. DNA of the CDR3: TGTGCCAGCAGCGCACAGGGGGCGAGTGGCTACACCTTC.

V gene TRBV18 combines with J gene TRBJ2-5; D perhaps matches TRBD1 (5 bases). CDR1 is KGHSH, CDR2 LQKENI, per germline. Between the trimmed V and J ends, which lost 0 bases and 4 bases, there was a span of 12 bases. This CDR3 spans 15 amino acids. CDR3: CASSPPPGWGETQYF. DNA for the CDR3: TGTGCCAGCTCACCACCGCCAGGGTGGGGAGAGACCCAGTACTTC.

The CDR3 reads CSVSQGQETQYF. In nucleotides, the CDR3 is TGCAGCGTTAGTCAGGGGCAAGAGACCCAGTACTTC. This sequence joins TRBV29-1 and TRBJ2-5; the D gene is possibly TRBD1 (6 bases). This CDR3 spans 12 amino acids. Trimming took off 5 bases at V and 2 bases at J, with 9 bases between the two ends. The germline V gene encodes CDR1 SQVTM and CDR2 ANQGSEA.

This clone was observed once. The chain uses TRBV9 and TRBJ1-1; no firm D call. The CDR3 has 16 residues. The germline V gene encodes CDR1 SGDLS and CDR2 YYNGEE. Between the trimmed V and J ends, which lost 6 bases and 3 bases, there was a span of 21 bases. Written as DNA, the CDR3 is TGTGCCAGCAAAGTCCAGTACGCGGGAGATGACACTGAAGCTTTCTTT. Translated: CASKVQYAGDDTEAFF. Full variable domain (remainder filled in from reference TRBV9 and TRBJ1-1): DSGVTQTPKHLITATGQRVTLRCSPRSGDLSVYWYQQSLDQGLQFLIQYYNGEERAKGNILERFSAQQFPDLHSELNLSSLELGDSALYFCASKVQYAGDDTEAFFGQGTRLTVV.

The J gene is TRBJ2-3, the V gene TRBV5-1; the match to TRBD1 covers 7 bases. The CDR3 totals 14 residues. Germline values: CDR1 SGHRS, CDR2 YFSETQ. V shed 4 bases, J shed 4 bases, and the junction held 6 bases outside the gene matches. Here the CDR3 reads CASSRAGGADTQYF. In nucleotides, the CDR3 is TGCGCCAGCAGCCGGGCAGGGGGAGCAGATACGCAGTATTTT. Drawing the rest from reference TRBV5-1 and TRBJ2-3, the complete variable domain is KAGVTQTPRYLIKTRGQQVTLSCSPISGHRSVSWYQQTPGQGLQFLFEYFSETQRNKGNFPGRFSGRQFSNSRSEMNVSTLELGDSALYLCASSRAGGADTQYFGPGTRLTVL.